The 24 T cell receptor beta chains listed next were all sequenced from one sample in a study of Graves' ophthalmopathy and Graves' hyperthyroidism. RNA transcripts were the source from which TCR beta CDR3 regions were amplified. HTBI primers served in a first-round RT-PCR, which a second-round multiplex PCR followed. MiXCR, applied by TCRdb to the multiplex PCR reads, yields one record per CDR3 protein. The sample holds roughly 480,000 distinct CDR3 sequences, around 14% seen once. Sample: blood. Receptors were obtained from a woman aged 30 to 39 with Graves' ophthalmopathy.

This clonotype was recorded many times. This rearrangement joins TRBV7-8 to TRBJ1-1; TRBD1 agrees at 8 bases. This CDR3 region has 16 residues. V was clipped by 0 bases and J by 3 bases; unmatched bases: 6. The germline V gene has CDR1 SGHVS and CDR2 FQNEAQ. The CDR3 spells CASSLALTGAHTEAFF. CDR3 DNA sequence: TGTGCCAGCAGCTTAGCGCTGACAGGGGCCCACACTGAAGCTTTCTTT. Variable domain in full (rest from reference TRBV7-8 and TRBJ1-1): GAGVSQSPRYKVAKRGQDVALRCDPISGHVSLFWYQQALGQGPEFLTYFQNEAQLDKSGLPSDRFFAERPEGSVSTLKIQRTQQEDSAVYLCASSLALTGAHTEAFFGQGTRLTVV.

This clonotype appeared a few times. V usage is TRBV11-2 and J usage is TRBJ2-2, with 12 bases that match TRBD2. This CDR3 is built from 18 residues. V shed 5 bases, J shed 4 bases, and the junction held 11 bases outside the gene matches. Germline V gene lookup returns CDR1 SGHAT and CDR2 FQNNGV. For the CDR3, the DNA is TGTGCCAGCAGCCCGTATGCTAGCGGGGGGGCCGTCACCGGGGAGCTGTTTTTT. Encoded protein: CASSPYASGGAVTGELFF.

The table lists this clonotype with many counts. This chain links TRBV6-5 with TRBJ2-7, with D possibly matching TRBD2 (6 bases). This CDR3 is built from 15 residues. Looked up from germline, CDR1 is MNHEY and CDR2 is SVGAGI. Trimming removed 0 bases from V and 0 bases from J, with 9 bases in between. The CDR3: CASSYSAAGSYEQYF. DNA of the CDR3: TGTGCCAGCAGTTACTCGGCAGCGGGCTCCTACGAGCAGTACTTC.

The table lists this clonotype with many counts. The chain uses TRBV20-1 and TRBJ1-5; D is unclear. Trimming removed 3 bases at V and 9 bases at J, with 15 bases between. This CDR3 has 13 amino acids. Per the germline V gene, CDR1 is DFQATT and CDR2 is SNEGSKA (reference sequence). CDR3: CSASGQAHGPQHF. The DNA for the CDR3 is TGCAGTGCTAGCGGGCAGGCGCATGGGCCCCAGCATTTT.

This clonotype was observed many times. The chain joins TRBV20-1 to TRBJ2-2, with D tentatively TRBD1 (6 bases). In germline, CDR1 is DFQATT, CDR2 SNEGSKA (reference sequence). This CDR3 spans 16 amino acids. Trimming removed 3 bases from V and 2 bases from J, with 16 bases in between. CDR3 region: CSARSSGHSNTGELFF. Here the CDR3 DNA reads TGCAGTGCTAGGTCTTCGGGACACTCAAACACCGGGGAGCTGTTTTTT.

The V call is TRBV3-1, the J call TRBJ1-3; no reliable D call. Trimming stripped 0 bases from V and 1 base from J, with 10 bases between. The CDR3 extends over 16 amino acids. In germline, CDR1 is LGHDT, CDR2 YNNKEL (reference sequence). The CDR3: CASSQEWYRSGNTIYF. In DNA, the CDR3 is TGTGCCAGCAGCCAAGAGTGGTATCGATCTGGAAACACCATATATTTT.

Many counts were recorded for this clonotype. The CDR3 DNA follows: TGTGCCAGCAGCTTAGGAGACAGCTCTGGAAACACCATATATTTT. Its translation is CASSLGDSSGNTIYF. The chain is built from TRBV7-2 and TRBJ1-3; D perhaps matches TRBD1 (5 bases). CDR1 SGHTA and CDR2 FQGNSA come from the germline V gene. Trimming shortened V by 1 base and J by 0 bases, and 7 bases separated the two germline ends. The CDR3 sequence is 15 residues long.

This clonotype was recorded many times. The chain recombines TRBV12-5 with TRBJ1-1; 9 bases are shared with TRBD1. The CDR3 is 14 amino acids. Germline CDR1 LGHNT, CDR2 FRNRAP. J gave up 5 bases and V 8 bases, and 9 bases lay outside the gene matches. The CDR3 region has the DNA TGTGCTAGTTTTCCTACAGGGGGCTGGACTGAAGCTTTCTTT. This encodes CASFPTGGWTEAFF.

This clonotype was found many times. The chain employs TRBV12-5 and TRBJ1-6; a possible D gene is TRBD1 (5 bases). This CDR3 has 15 residues. V gave up 5 bases and J gave up 10 bases, with 18 bases separating them. Germline-derived CDR1 and CDR2 are LGHNT and FRNRAP. The CDR3 bases are TGTGCTAGTGGTAGTGGGGACCCCGGAGGATCACCCCTCCACTTT. It translates to CASGSGDPGGSPLHF. The full variable domain, rest sourced from reference TRBV12-5 and TRBJ1-6, is DARVTQTPRHKVTEMGQEVTMRCQPILGHNTVFWYRQTMMQGLELLAYFRNRAPLDDSGMPKDRFSAEMPDATLATLKIQPSEPRDSAVYFCASGSGDPGGSPLHFGNGTRLTVT.

This clonotype has a count of ten or more. The junction differs from germline at one of its ends, possibly a read error. V gene TRBV10-3 combines with J gene TRBJ2-7, with D perhaps matching TRBD1 (5 bases). The CDR3 runs to 14 residues. The germline gives CDR1 ENHRY, CDR2 SYGVKD. The CDR3 is CAIRTRGPSDEQYF. The CDR3 DNA reads TGTGCCATCAGGACAAGGGGCCCCTCCGACGAGCAGTACTTC.

This clonotype was recorded at least ten times. This rearrangement joins TRBV20-1 to TRBJ2-2; D remains ambiguous. This CDR3 is 14 amino acids long. Germline CDR1 and CDR2: DFQATT and SNEGSKA (reference sequence). The ends were cut back, 3 bases at V and 0 bases at J, with 8 bases in the middle. CDR3 region: CSARHGANTGELFF. CDR3 coding DNA: TGCAGTGCTAGGCACGGCGCGAACACCGGGGAGCTGTTTTTT.

This clonotype was seen at least ten times. The J gene is TRBJ2-5, the V gene TRBV7-3; 7 nucleotides line up with TRBD1. The CDR3 has 15 residues. Germline V gene sequence: CDR1 SGHTA, CDR2 FQGTGA. Trimming cost V 5 bases and J 2 bases; bases outside gene matches: 8. CDR3 sequence: CASSRGGMEQETQYF. In DNA form, the CDR3 reads TGTGCCAGCAGCCGAGGGGGCATGGAGCAAGAGACCCAGTACTTC.

The chain uses TRBV6-1 and TRBJ1-5; 9 bases agree with TRBD1. Germline CDR1 MNHNS, CDR2 SASEGT. Trimming cost V 6 bases and J 6 bases; bases outside gene matches: 12. The CDR3 loop spans 16 amino acids. This CDR3 is CASRSSDRGLVQPQHF. In DNA, the CDR3 is TGTGCCAGCAGATCATCGGACAGGGGACTTGTTCAGCCCCAGCATTTT.

The table lists this clonotype with many counts. The gene calls are TRBV20-1 and TRBJ2-7; D is unresolved. The V gene's germline CDR1 is DFQATT and CDR2 SNEGSKA (reference sequence). The CDR3 contains 13 residues. Trimming took off 2 bases at V and 2 bases at J, with 10 bases between the two ends. The CDR3 here is CSARTPPTYEQYF. For the CDR3, the DNA is TGCAGTGCTAGAACGCCCCCCACCTACGAGCAGTACTTC.

Ten or more counts support this clonotype. The chain carries TRBV27 and TRBJ2-5; 8 nucleotides match TRBD2. From germline, CDR1 is MNHEY and CDR2 SMNVEV (reference sequence). The CDR3 runs 17 residues. Losses at the gene ends were 4 bases for V and 4 bases for J; bases not matched to a gene: 14. Written as DNA, the CDR3 is TGTGCCAGCAGTTCGTTCGCTTTCGGGGCGGGAGGAGAGACCCAGTACTTC. Translation: CASSSFAFGAGGETQYF.

This clonotype was recorded at least ten times. The chain joins TRBV28 to TRBJ1-6, with D possibly TRBD1 on 5 matching bases. This CDR3 contains 15 residues. The V end was cut by 6 bases, the J end by 2 bases, with 11 bases between. Germline V gene lookup returns CDR1 MDHEN and CDR2 SYDVKM. The DNA of the CDR3 is TGTGCCAGCAGGGGGAGGGACGCCTATAATTCACCCCTCCACTTT. It encodes CASRGRDAYNSPLHF.

This clonotype appeared many times. The chain links TRBV30 to TRBJ2-5; 8 positions agree with TRBD2. The CDR3 length is 13 residues. Trimming removed 4 bases from V and 6 bases from J; junction bases left unmatched: 7. Germline V gives CDR1 GTSNPN, CDR2 SVGIG (reference sequence). CDR3 sequence (DNA): TGTGCCTGGATCGGAGCGGGAGAGCAGACCCAGTACTTC. Amino acids: CAWIGAGEQTQYF.

This clonotype was found many times. The V and J genes are TRBV4-1 and TRBJ2-7, with D perhaps matching TRBD1 or TRBD2 (5 bases each). Trimming removed 0 bases at V and 0 bases at J, with 9 bases between. This CDR3 is 15 amino acids long. The germline gives CDR1 MGHRA, CDR2 YSYEKL. Here the CDR3 DNA reads TGCGCCAGCAGCCAAGAAGGGACGGCCTCCTACGAGCAGTACTTC. Residues: CASSQEGTASYEQYF.

This clonotype was counted ten times or more. Here the CDR3 DNA reads TGTGCCACCAGCTTGGAGATACAGCAGCCCCAGCATTTT. Encoded protein: CATSLEIQQPQHF. The rearrangement uses TRBV15 and TRBJ1-5; D remains ambiguous. V lost 5 bases and J lost 7, with 12 bases in between. Germline CDR1 reads LNHNV; CDR2 reads YYDKDF (reference sequence). This CDR3 is built from 13 residues. Full variable domain (remainder filled in from reference TRBV15 and TRBJ1-5): DAMVIQNPRYQVTQFGKPVTLSCSQTLNHNVMYWYQQKSSQAPKLLFHYYDKDFNNEADTPDNFQSRRPNTSFCFLDIRSPGLGDTAMYLCATSLEIQQPQHFGDGTRLSIL.

The sample holds many counts of this clonotype. In DNA form, the CDR3 reads TGTGCCAGCAGCTTAATGGGGAGACAAGAGACCCAGTACTTC. Protein sequence: CASSLMGRQETQYF. The gene calls are TRBV7-2 and TRBJ2-5; possibly TRBD2 for D (5 bases). Germline V gene lookup returns CDR1 SGHTA and CDR2 FQGNSA. The CDR3 extends over 14 amino acids. Trimming cost V 2 bases and J 2 bases, with 9 bases left between them. The whole variable domain, remainder taken from reference TRBV7-2 and TRBJ2-5, is GAGVSQSPSNKVTEKGKDVELRCDPISGHTALYWYRQSLGQGLEFLIYFQGNSAPDKSGLPSDRFSAERTGGSVSTLTIQRTQQEDSAVYLCASSLMGRQETQYFGPGTRLLVL.

The table lists this clonotype with many counts. This chain links TRBV29-1 with TRBJ1-2; possibly TRBD1 for D (5 bases). This CDR3 spans 16 amino acids. Trimming pared 3 bases from V and 4 bases from J, leaving 21 bases between. Germline V gene lookup returns CDR1 SQVTM and CDR2 ANQGSEA. The CDR3 DNA follows: TGCAGCGTTGAGGGGGGACTTCGGGGAAGGGCCTATGGCTACACCTTC. This gives the protein CSVEGGLRGRAYGYTF.

Ten or more counts support this clonotype. The V and J genes are TRBV19 and TRBJ1-1, with no clear D. This CDR3 is built from 13 residues. The V gene lost 4 bases and the J gene lost 7 bases, with 13 bases spanning the gap. The germline gives CDR1 LNHDA, CDR2 SQIVND (reference sequence). The CDR3 here is CASSTQLTGEAFF. CDR3 DNA sequence: TGTGCCAGTAGTACGCAATTGACGGGTGAAGCTTTCTTT.

This chain joins TRBV6-5 and TRBJ1-1; D gene unclear. Germline V gene sequence: CDR1 MNHEY, CDR2 SVGAGI. The CDR3 covers 12 residues. V shed 3 bases and J shed 4 bases, with 6 bases lying between them. In DNA, the CDR3 is TGTGCCAGCAGTTATTCCGTCACTGAAGCTTTCTTT. Its translation: CASSYSVTEAFF.

The chain is built from TRBV7-9 and TRBJ2-5, with a possible D match to TRBD2 (7 bases). This CDR3 has 14 amino acids. CDR1 is SEHNR and CDR2 is FQNEAQ in the germline V gene (reference sequence). V was shortened by 4 bases and J by 2 bases, with 11 bases between the two germline ends. The CDR3 is CASSWGGGQETQYF. The DNA of the CDR3 is TGTGCCAGCAGCTGGGGGGGCGGACAAGAGACCCAGTACTTC.